This T cell receptor beta chain comes out of a study of graft-versus-host responses after intestinal transplantation. The overall study: Each transplant was multivisceral, liver-intestinal, or isolated intestinal. Every one of the recipients received anti-thymocyte globulin induction and afterwards took tacrolimus and steroids for about 3 years. Study-level results: Recipient marrow contained GvH clones, some of which appeared first in ileum or blood.

A single count supports this clone. Antigen unknown. Intraepithelial plus lamina propria lymphocytes were released by processing graft tissue. Clones were read by immunoSEQ multiplex PCR, and TCRdb kept only the in-frame ones, dropping some. The sample holds about 5,700 clones, 69% seen once. The TCR comes from a human patient who received an intestinal transplant, so some T cells may come from the graft donor. The sample here was ileum tissue, taken approximately 310 days after intestinal transplant.

CDR3 DNA: TGTGCCAGCAGAAACAGGGAGAACACTGAAGCTTTCTTT. It encodes CASRNRENTEAFF. The chain carries TRBV4-2 and TRBJ1-1, with a weak D call TRBD1 (6 bases). The CDR3 totals 13 residues. Germline V gene lookup returns CDR1 LGHNA and CDR2 YNFKEQ. V lost 6 bases and J lost 1, with 9 bases in between.